These 7 T cell receptor beta chains came from one sample sequenced in a study of cytomegalovirus exposure and HLA in healthy donors. This PCR relied on a set of 60 Vbeta primers and 13 Jbeta primers. Sequencing was performed with immunoSEQ multiplex PCR; in TCRdb, only in-frame clones are kept and a portion is missing. The sample yields approximately 190,000 clones, about four fifths seen once. Sequencing was done on a sample of PBMCs. The receptors come from a woman aged 30 to 39 in good health and CMV-seropositive.

This chain uses TRBV7-8 with TRBJ2-7; a possible D gene is TRBD2 (5 bases). The CDR3 contains 15 residues. Per germline, CDR1 SGHVS and CDR2 FQNEAQ. Trimming removed 6 bases at V and 0 bases at J, with 15 bases between. The CDR3 protein is CASRTRTPGSYEQYF. The CDR3, as DNA: TGTGCCAGCAGAACCAGGACTCCCGGCTCCTACGAGCAGTACTTC.

The rearrangement joins TRBV7-3 to TRBJ2-2; D perhaps matches TRBD1 (6 bases). Trimming stripped 4 bases from V and 2 bases from J, with 11 bases between. Germline CDR1 SGHTA, CDR2 FQGTGA. This CDR3 contains 15 residues. The CDR3 DNA follows: TGTGCCAGCAGCTCGCGGACAGTAAACACCGGGGAGCTGTTTTTT. This gives the protein CASSSRTVNTGELFF.

This rearrangement joins TRBV5-6 to TRBJ2-5; D might be TRBD2 (5 bases). The ends were cut back, 4 bases at V and 1 base at J, with 8 bases in the middle. CDR3 length: 13 amino acids. CDR1 and CDR2 from the germline V gene are SGHDT and YYEEEE. This chain's CDR3 is CASSPGLQETQYF. CDR3 coding DNA: TGTGCCAGCAGCCCAGGACTCCAAGAGACCCAGTACTTC.

The chain couples TRBV5-1 to TRBJ2-5, with a possible D match to TRBD1 (6 bases). Per germline, CDR1 SGHRS and CDR2 YFSETQ. V lost 3 bases and J 5 bases, leaving 8 bases between the germline ends. The CDR3 runs to 12 residues. CDR3 coding DNA: TGCGCCAGCAGCTGGACAGAGGAGACCCAGTACTTC. Its translation is CASSWTEETQYF.

This chain joins TRBV2 and TRBJ2-7; perhaps TRBD1 as D (5 bases). CDR3 length: 13 amino acids. Germline V gene data show CDR1 as SNHLY and CDR2 as FYNNEI. Trimming left V 8 bases short and J 2 bases short, with 13 bases between. CDR3 sequence: CASGAAETYEQYF. The CDR3 nucleotides read TGTGCCAGCGGGGCAGCTGAGACCTACGAGCAGTACTTC.

The chain combines TRBV9 with TRBJ1-1, with 9 bases matching TRBD1. This CDR3 has 15 amino acids. The germline gives CDR1 SGDLS, CDR2 YYNGEE. V was pared by 2 bases and J by 1 base, with 3 bases of the junction left unmatched. The CDR3 sequence: CASSVTGGWNTEAFF. The CDR3 nucleotides read TGTGCCAGCAGCGTTACAGGGGGCTGGAACACTGAAGCTTTCTTT.

V usage is TRBV5-1 and J usage is TRBJ2-1; no clear D. This CDR3 has 12 residues. V shed 0 bases and J shed 10 bases, with 8 bases lying between them. Germline V CDR1 and CDR2: SGHRS, YFSETQ. CDR3 sequence: CASSLGGREQFF. CDR3 sequence (DNA): TGCGCCAGCAGCTTGGGAGGTCGGGAGCAGTTCTTC.